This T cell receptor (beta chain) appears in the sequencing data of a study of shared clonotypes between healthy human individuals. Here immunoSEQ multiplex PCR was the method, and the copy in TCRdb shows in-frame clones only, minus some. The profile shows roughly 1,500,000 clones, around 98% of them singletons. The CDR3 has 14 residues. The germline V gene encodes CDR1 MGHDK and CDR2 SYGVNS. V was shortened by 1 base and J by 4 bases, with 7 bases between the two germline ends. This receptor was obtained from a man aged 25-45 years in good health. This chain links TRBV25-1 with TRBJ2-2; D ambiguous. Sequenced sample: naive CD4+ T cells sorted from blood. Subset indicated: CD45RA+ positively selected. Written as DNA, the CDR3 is TGTGCCAGCAGTGAATTGAGTGCCACCGGGGAGCTGTTTTTT. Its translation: CASSELSATGELFF.